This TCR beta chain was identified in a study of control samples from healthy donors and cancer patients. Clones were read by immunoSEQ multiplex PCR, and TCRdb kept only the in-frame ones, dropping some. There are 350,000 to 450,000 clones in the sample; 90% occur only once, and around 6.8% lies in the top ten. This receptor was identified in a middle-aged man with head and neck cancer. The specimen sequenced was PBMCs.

The CDR3 coding sequence is TGTGCCATCAGTGAGTTCGGGACAGAGAACACTGAAGCTTTCTTT. As protein: CAISEFGTENTEAFF. The rearrangement uses TRBV10-3 and TRBJ1-1; 7 nucleotides line up with TRBD1. V lost 1 base, J lost 1 base, and 3 bases stayed unmatched. CDR1 is ENHRY, CDR2 SYGVKD, per germline. The CDR3 is made up of 15 amino acids.